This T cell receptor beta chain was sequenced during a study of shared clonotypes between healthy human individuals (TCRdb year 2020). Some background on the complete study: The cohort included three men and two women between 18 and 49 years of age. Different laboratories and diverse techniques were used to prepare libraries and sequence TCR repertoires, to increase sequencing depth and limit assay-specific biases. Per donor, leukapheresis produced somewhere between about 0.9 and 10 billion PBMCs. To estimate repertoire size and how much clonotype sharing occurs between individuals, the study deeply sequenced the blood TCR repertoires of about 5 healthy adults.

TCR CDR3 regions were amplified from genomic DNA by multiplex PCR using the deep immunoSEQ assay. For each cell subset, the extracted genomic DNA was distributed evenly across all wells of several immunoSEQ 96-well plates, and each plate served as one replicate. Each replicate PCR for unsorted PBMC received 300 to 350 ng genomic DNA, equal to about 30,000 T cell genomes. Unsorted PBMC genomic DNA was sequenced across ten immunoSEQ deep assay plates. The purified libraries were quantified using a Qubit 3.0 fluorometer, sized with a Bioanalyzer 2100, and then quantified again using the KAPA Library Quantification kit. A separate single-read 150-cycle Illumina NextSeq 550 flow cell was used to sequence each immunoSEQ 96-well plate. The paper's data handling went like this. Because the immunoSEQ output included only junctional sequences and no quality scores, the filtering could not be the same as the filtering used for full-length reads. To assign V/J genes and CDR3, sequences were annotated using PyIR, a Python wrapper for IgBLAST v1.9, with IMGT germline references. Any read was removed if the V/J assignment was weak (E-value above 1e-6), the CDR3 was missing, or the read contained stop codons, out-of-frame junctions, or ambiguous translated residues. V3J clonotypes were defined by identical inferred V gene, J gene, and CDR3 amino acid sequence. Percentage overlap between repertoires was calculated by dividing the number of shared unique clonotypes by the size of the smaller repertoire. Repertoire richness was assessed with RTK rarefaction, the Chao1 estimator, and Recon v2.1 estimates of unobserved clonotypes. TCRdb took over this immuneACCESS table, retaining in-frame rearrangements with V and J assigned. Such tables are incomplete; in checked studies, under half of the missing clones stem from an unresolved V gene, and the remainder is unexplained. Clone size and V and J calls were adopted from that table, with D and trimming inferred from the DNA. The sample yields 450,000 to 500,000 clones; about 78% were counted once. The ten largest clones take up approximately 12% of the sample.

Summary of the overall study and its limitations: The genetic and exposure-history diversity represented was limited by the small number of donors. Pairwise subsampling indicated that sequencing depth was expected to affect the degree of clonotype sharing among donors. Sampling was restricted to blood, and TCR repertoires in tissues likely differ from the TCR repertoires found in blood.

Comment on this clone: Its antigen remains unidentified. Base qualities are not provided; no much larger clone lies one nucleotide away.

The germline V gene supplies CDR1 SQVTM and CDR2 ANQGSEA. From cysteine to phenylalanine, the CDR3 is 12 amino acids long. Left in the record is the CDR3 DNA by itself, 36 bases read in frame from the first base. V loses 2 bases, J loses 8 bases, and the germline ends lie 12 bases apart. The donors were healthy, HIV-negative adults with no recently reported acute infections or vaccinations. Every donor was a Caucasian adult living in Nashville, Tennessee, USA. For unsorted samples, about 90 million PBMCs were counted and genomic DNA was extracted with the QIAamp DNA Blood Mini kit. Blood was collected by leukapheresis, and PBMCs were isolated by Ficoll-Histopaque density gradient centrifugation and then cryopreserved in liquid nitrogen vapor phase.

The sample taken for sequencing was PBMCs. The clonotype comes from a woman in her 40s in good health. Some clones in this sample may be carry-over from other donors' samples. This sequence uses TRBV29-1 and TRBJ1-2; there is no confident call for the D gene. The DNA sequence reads TGCAGCGTTGAATCGGGCGCTCACGGCTACACCTTC. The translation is CSVESGAHGYTF.